This passage covers 28 T cell receptor beta chains from one sample sequenced in a study of T cells in Graves' hyperthyroidism and ophthalmopathy. Template material for amplifying TCR beta CDR3 regions consisted of RNA transcripts. In the first-round RT-PCR of the TCR CDR3, the HTBI primer set was used. Using its own MiXCR run on the multiplex PCR reads, TCRdb lists one record per CDR3 protein. The sample holds about 570,000 distinct CDR3 sequences, around 42% seen once. The sample taken for sequencing was peripheral blood or thyroid tissue (not recorded which). These receptor sequences come from an adult woman with Graves' disease, either hyperthyroidism or ophthalmopathy (not recorded which).

The chain carries TRBV7-2 and TRBJ2-7; D unclear. The CDR3 is 14 residues long. Germline V gene sequence: CDR1 SGHTA, CDR2 FQGNSA. V lost 1 base and J 2 bases, leaving 9 bases between the germline ends. CDR3 sequence: CASSLGRNTYEQYF. The CDR3 DNA is TGTGCCAGCAGCTTAGGGAGAAATACCTACGAGCAGTACTTC.

This clonotype was seen only a few times. The chain couples TRBV10-3 to TRBJ2-1; 10 positions agree with TRBD1. Germline CDR1 ENHRY, CDR2 SYGVKD. CDR3 length: 14 residues. V lost 6 bases to trimming and J lost 8 bases; unmatched junction nucleotides: 7. CDR3 in DNA: TGTGCCATCAGGGCCGGGACAGGGGAATATGAGCAGTTCTTC. Amino acid sequence: CAIRAGTGEYEQFF.

This clonotype was detected many times. The chain recombines TRBV7-6 with TRBJ2-7; 9 bases line up with TRBD1. Per germline, CDR1 SGHVS and CDR2 FNYEAQ. Losses at the gene ends were 5 bases for V and 5 bases for J; bases not matched to a gene: 4. The CDR3 runs to 13 residues. The CDR3 region has the DNA TGTGCCAGCAGCGAGGACAGGGGTGACGAGCAGTACTTC. Translation: CASSEDRGDEQYF.

This clonotype was detected ten times or more. The genes are TRBV5-1 and TRBJ2-2; D is ambiguous. With 0 bases removed from V and 4 bases from J, the gap between germline ends came to 7 bases. The CDR3 contains 14 residues. Germline V gene sequence: CDR1 SGHRS, CDR2 YFSETQ. CDR3 sequence reads: CASSLEKGTGELFF. The CDR3 region has the DNA TGCGCCAGCAGCTTGGAGAAGGGCACCGGGGAGCTGTTTTTT. Combining the CDR3 with reference TRBV5-1 and TRBJ2-2 gives the whole variable domain KAGVTQTPRYLIKTRGQQVTLSCSPISGHRSVSWYQQTPGQGLQFLFEYFSETQRNKGNFPGRFSGRQFSNSRSEMNVSTLELGDSALYLCASSLEKGTGELFFGEGSRLTVL.

The rearrangement links TRBV19 to TRBJ2-7; perhaps TRBD1 as D (6 bases). Trimming stripped 4 bases from V and 0 bases from J, with 10 bases between. Per germline, CDR1 LNHDA and CDR2 SQIVND (reference sequence). The CDR3 consists of 14 residues. The CDR3 region has the DNA TGTGCCAGTAGTACAACAGGGTTCTCCTACGAGCAGTACTTC. This gives the protein CASSTTGFSYEQYF.

This clonotype turned up a few times. The V call is TRBV11-2, the J call TRBJ2-7; 8 nucleotides align to TRBD2. The CDR3 runs to 17 residues. CDR1 and CDR2 (germline): SGHAT, FQNNGV. V was pared by 4 bases and J by 2 bases, with 13 bases of the junction left unmatched. In nucleotides, the CDR3 is TGTGCCAGCAGCTCACCCGGGGGGGCGGGAGTACCCTACGAGCAGTACTTC. This gives the protein CASSSPGGAGVPYEQYF. Full variable domain (missing parts from reference TRBV11-2 and TRBJ2-7): EAGVAQSPRYKIIEKRQSVAFWCNPISGHATLYWYQQILGQGPKLLIQFQNNGVVDDSQLPKDRFSAERLKGVDSTLKIQPAKLEDSAVYLCASSSPGGAGVPYEQYFGPGTRLTVT.

This clonotype was counted at least ten times. The rearrangement joins TRBV7-8 to TRBJ2-6; possibly TRBD2 for D (6 bases). The CDR3 runs 18 residues. V was shortened by 3 bases and J by 2 bases, with 17 bases between the two germline ends. Germline assignment: CDR1 SGHVS and CDR2 FQNEAQ. DNA of the CDR3: TGTGCCAGCAGCTTCGAGGAGGGGACTCTAACTGGGGCCAACGTCCTGACTTTC. Its translation: CASSFEEGTLTGANVLTF.

This clonotype was seen repeatedly, ten times or more. The chain is built from TRBV19 and TRBJ2-5; 10 bases are a match to TRBD2. The V segment lost 3 bases and the J segment 3 bases; nucleotides outside the gene matches: 4. Germline V gene sequence: CDR1 LNHDA, CDR2 SQIVND (reference sequence). The CDR3 covers 15 residues. The CDR3 region has the DNA TGTGCCAGTAGTATTGGGCTAGCGGGAGAAGAGACCCAGTACTTC. Translation gives CASSIGLAGEETQYF.

Concerning this clonotype: A junction end diverges from the germline sequence, so it may reflect a read error. The chain links TRBV7-6 to TRBJ2-7; 16 nucleotides agree with TRBD2. Germline V lookup: CDR1 SGHVS, CDR2 FNYEAQ. The CDR3 has 13 residues. The CDR3 DNA follows: TGTGCCAGCAGCCTTACCGGGACTAGCGGGAGGGTATTC. It translates to CASSLTGTSGRVF.

The chain combines TRBV7-2 with TRBJ1-3; no clear D. The V end was cut by 1 base, the J end by 1 base, with 5 bases between. Germline V gene lookup returns CDR1 SGHTA and CDR2 FQGNSA. The CDR3 loop spans 14 amino acids. CDR3 region: CASSLVQSGNTIYF. Written as DNA, the CDR3 is TGTGCCAGCAGCTTAGTACAGTCTGGAAACACCATATATTTT.

Of note for this clonotype: A read error may explain this, as a much larger clone is one base away. V is TRBV7-2 and J is TRBJ2-2, with D unresolved. CDR1 SGHTA and CDR2 FQGNSA come from the germline V gene. This CDR3 comprises 13 residues. V was cut by 8 bases and J by 1 base, with 8 bases left in between. CDR3 DNA: TGTGCCAGCGCCCCAGGGAACACCGGGGAGCTGTTTTTT. This sequence encodes CASAPGNTGELFF.

This clonotype was counted at least ten times. CDR3 sequence (DNA): TGTGCCAGCAGTGAGCCAGGGAAAGGGAACACTGAAGCTTTCTTT. Translated, it gives CASSEPGKGNTEAFF. V is TRBV25-1 and J is TRBJ1-1; the D gene is possibly TRBD1 (5 bases). The CDR3 has 15 amino acids. Between the trimmed V and J ends, which lost 3 bases and 1 base, there was a span of 12 bases. CDR1 and CDR2 from the germline V gene are MGHDK and SYGVNS.

As to this clonotype: Since no conserved phenylalanine or tryptophan closes the CDR3, a read error is the likely cause. Because the CDR3's place on the DNA is in doubt, the DNA is left out and the CDR3 is given as listed by TCRdb. V and J are TRBV14 and TRBJ1-1. The CDR3 spans 10 amino acids, including both terminal residues. The germline gives CDR1 SGHDN, CDR2 FVKESK. The CDR3 sequence: CASSQVAALY.

V and J are TRBV20-1 and TRBJ1-5, with D possibly matching TRBD1 (6 bases). The V end lost 3 bases, the J end lost 1 base, and 16 bases lay between the germline ends. Germline CDR1 and CDR2: DFQATT and SNEGSKA (reference sequence). This CDR3 has 16 residues. The CDR3 here is CSARLPRGGSNQPQHF. The CDR3 nucleotides are TGCAGTGCTAGGTTACCGAGGGGGGGGAGCAATCAGCCCCAGCATTTT.

CDR3 amino acids: CSADSVKGVKGEKLFF. The CDR3 nucleotides read TGCAGTGCCGATTCTGTAAAGGGGGTAAAGGGTGAAAAACTGTTTTTT. This chain uses TRBV20-1 with TRBJ1-4; weak D call: TRBD1 (6 bases). Germline loops: CDR1 DFQATT, CDR2 SNEGSKA (reference sequence). V was pared by 6 bases and J by 7 bases, with 24 bases between. The CDR3 has 16 residues.

This clonotype has a count of ten or more. The V call is TRBV7-8, the J call TRBJ1-1; the D gene is possibly TRBD1 (6 bases). The CDR3 runs 16 residues. Trimming pared 3 bases from V and 0 bases from J, leaving 14 bases between. Per the germline V gene, CDR1 is SGHVS and CDR2 is FQNEAQ. The CDR3 nucleotides read TGTGCCAGCAGCTTCAGATGGGGGGCCGTGAACACTGAAGCTTTCTTT. It translates to CASSFRWGAVNTEAFF.

The rearrangement joins TRBV28 to TRBJ2-7; possibly TRBD2 for D (6 bases). Trimming took off 6 bases at V and 3 bases at J, with 18 bases between the two ends. There are 15 residues in the CDR3. Looked up from germline, CDR1 is MDHEN and CDR2 is SYDVKM. The CDR3, as DNA: TGTGCCAGCAGCTCCCTTCCCGGGACTGTCTACGAGCAGTACTTC. Protein product: CASSSLPGTVYEQYF.

The chain combines TRBV7-8 with TRBJ1-3; no firm D call. This CDR3 contains 12 residues. The germline gives CDR1 SGHVS, CDR2 FQNEAQ. The germline V and J ends were trimmed by 3 bases and 8 bases, with 8 bases remaining between them. The CDR3 region is CASSFEGDTIYF. The CDR3, as DNA: TGTGCCAGCAGCTTCGAGGGTGACACCATATATTTT.

This clonotype was counted many times. The V and J genes are TRBV27 and TRBJ1-6; D call uncertain. Germline V CDR1 and CDR2: MNHEY, SMNVEV (reference sequence). The CDR3 consists of 11 residues. Deletions cut 7 bases from V and 9 bases from J, with 7 bases between. Here the CDR3 DNA reads TGTGCCAGCACTCCTATTTCACCCCTCCACTTT. Residues: CASTPISPLHF.

The genes are TRBV5-1 and TRBJ2-7, with D perhaps TRBD1 (5 bases). Germline assignment: CDR1 SGHRS and CDR2 YFSETQ. The length of the CDR3 is 13 residues. V was trimmed by 5 bases and J by 9 bases, leaving 18 bases between them. CDR3 in amino acids: CASSAMPGQVQYF. The DNA for the CDR3 is TGCGCCAGCAGTGCGATGCCAGGGCAGGTGCAGTACTTC.

The V call is TRBV5-6, the J call TRBJ1-5, with 7 bases identical to TRBD1. The CDR3 consists of 17 residues. The V gene end was trimmed by 1 base and the J gene end by 1 base; junction bases not matched to a gene: 8. The germline V gene encodes CDR1 SGHDT and CDR2 YYEEEE. The CDR3 coding sequence is TGTGCCAGCAGCTTGAGGGGGCTAGGTGAAAGCAATCAGCCCCAGCATTTT. Its translation is CASSLRGLGESNQPQHF.

This chain uses TRBV30 with TRBJ1-1; no definite D call. The CDR3 totals 12 residues. Germline-derived CDR1 and CDR2 are GTSNPN and SVGIG (reference sequence). V was trimmed by 6 bases and J by 5 bases, leaving 13 bases between them. CDR3 DNA: TGTGCCTGCATCACCGGCTGGACTGAAGCTTTCTTT. It encodes CACITGWTEAFF.

This clonotype was observed at least ten times. This rearrangement joins TRBV10-3 to TRBJ1-2, with 8 nucleotides matching TRBD1. V lost 4 bases, J lost 2 bases, and 9 bases stayed unmatched. Germline V CDR1 and CDR2: ENHRY, SYGVKD. The CDR3 has 16 residues. The CDR3 DNA sequence: TGTGCCATCAGTGGCCAGGACAGGGCCCTGAACTATGGCTACACCTTC. Its translation: CAISGQDRALNYGYTF.

The CDR3: CASSIGGPDTQYF. CDR3 DNA sequence: TGTGCCAGTAGTATAGGGGGTCCGGATACGCAGTATTTT. The chain couples TRBV19 to TRBJ2-3; no clear D. V was trimmed by 1 base and J by 6 bases, leaving 8 bases between them. Germline CDR1 reads LNHDA; CDR2 reads SQIVND (reference sequence). CDR3 size: 13 residues.

This clonotype was observed at least ten times. The V gene is TRBV6-1, the J gene TRBJ2-7, with D maybe TRBD1 (5 bases). There are 16 residues in the CDR3. V was trimmed by 3 bases and J by 4 bases, leaving 19 bases between them. Per germline, CDR1 MNHNS and CDR2 SASEGT. The CDR3 loop reads CASSDRARSGLYEQYF. The CDR3 DNA reads TGTGCCAGCAGTGACAGGGCCAGATCCGGCTTATACGAGCAGTACTTC.

This clonotype was counted only a few times. The V call is TRBV28, the J call TRBJ1-1, with TRBD1 matching over 7 bases. V lost 1 base to trimming and J lost 4 bases; unmatched junction nucleotides: 6. The CDR3 length is 15 residues. Germline CDR1 reads MDHEN; CDR2 reads SYDVKM. The CDR3 loop is CASSLFRGRGTEAFF. CDR3 coding DNA: TGTGCCAGCAGTTTATTTAGGGGGCGCGGCACTGAAGCTTTCTTT.

This clonotype was observed a few times. The rearrangement links TRBV20-1 to TRBJ1-5; D gene unclear. The CDR3 covers 12 residues. Germline CDR1 reads DFQATT; CDR2 reads SNEGSKA (reference sequence). The V and J ends lost 3 bases and 1 base respectively, with 4 bases between them. CDR3 nucleotides: TGCAGTGCTAGGAGGAGCAATCAGCCCCAGCATTTT. It yields the protein CSARRSNQPQHF.

This clonotype was observed at least ten times. V gene TRBV5-1 combines with J gene TRBJ2-5; D ambiguous. The CDR3 covers 16 residues. From germline, CDR1 is SGHRS and CDR2 YFSETQ. V lost 2 bases and J 4 bases, leaving 18 bases between the germline ends. CDR3 residues: CASSFAVGPTGETQYF. The CDR3 nucleotides are TGCGCCAGCAGCTTCGCGGTAGGACCGACGGGAGAGACCCAGTACTTC.